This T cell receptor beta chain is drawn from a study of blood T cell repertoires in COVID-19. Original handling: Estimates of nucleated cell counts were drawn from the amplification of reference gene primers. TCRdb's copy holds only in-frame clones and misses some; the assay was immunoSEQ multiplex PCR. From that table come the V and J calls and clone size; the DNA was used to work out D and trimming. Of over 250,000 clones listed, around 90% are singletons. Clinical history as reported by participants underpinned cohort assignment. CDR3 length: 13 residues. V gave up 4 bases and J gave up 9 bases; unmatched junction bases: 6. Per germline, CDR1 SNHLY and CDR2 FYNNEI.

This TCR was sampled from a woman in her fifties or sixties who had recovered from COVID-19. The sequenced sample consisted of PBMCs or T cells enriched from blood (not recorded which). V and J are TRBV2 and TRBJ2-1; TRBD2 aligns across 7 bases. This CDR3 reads CASSARRELEQFF. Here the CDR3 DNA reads TGTGCCAGCAGTGCTCGGCGGGAGCTTGAGCAGTTCTTC.